Listed below are T cell receptor beta chains from one sample, sequenced in a study of shared clonotypes between healthy human individuals. TCRdb keeps only in-frame clones here, not all; method: immunoSEQ multiplex PCR. The sample records about 2 million clones, about 95% being singletons. The sequenced material came from naive CD8+ T cells sorted from blood. These TCRs come from a man in his late teens or twenties in good health. Both conserved end residues are part of each CDR3. The order of the fields is J gene, V gene, D gene, CDR3 protein. The D gene is left open where the match is weak.

TRBJ1-2	TRBV7-9	TRBD1	CASSPNLWQGDGYTF
TRBJ2-5	TRBV4-1	TRBD1	CASSRDRGSQETQYF
TRBJ2-1	TRBV27	TRBD2	CASSSSGGAPDNEQFF
TRBJ1-1	TRBV27	TRBD1	CASWDRLTEAFF
TRBJ2-3	TRBV10-2	TRBD2	CASSETSADTQYF
TRBJ2-5	TRBV27	.	CASSFGLKETQYF
TRBJ1-2	TRBV4-1	.	CASSQDREGTDYGYTF
TRBJ2-7	TRBV6-5	TRBD2	CASSYSRGGFEQYF
TRBJ2-1	TRBV10-3	TRBD1	CAINQGAPYNEQFF
TRBJ2-1	TRBV4-3	.	CASSQDRGGISYNEQFF
TRBJ2-7	TRBV4-1	TRBD2	CASSQIGLVYEQYF
TRBJ1-5	TRBV13	.	CASSLGQGRQPQHF
TRBJ1-2	TRBV19	.	CASSMRAGDGYTF
TRBJ2-7	TRBV5-6	.	CASSPSGGGGYEQYF
TRBJ2-1	TRBV7-9	TRBD1	CASSSGGPSYNEQFF
TRBJ1-1	TRBV10-1	.	CASSADENTEAFF
TRBJ2-2	TRBV4-2	TRBD1	CASSQDGQGNTGELFF
TRBJ2-7	TRBV27	TRBD1	CASSPGTEYSYEQYF
TRBJ2-5	TRBV6-5	.	CASKKETQYF
TRBJ1-1	TRBV7-9	.	CASNPSGTEAFF
TRBJ2-5	TRBV19	TRBD2	CASSKGLALYQETQYF
TRBJ2-7	TRBV6-6	.	CASRGDDSFYEQYF
TRBJ2-1	TRBV2	.	CASSEPFDATASSYNEQFF
TRBJ2-1	TRBV25-1	.	CASSEYFGERSYNEQFF
TRBJ2-1	TRBV4-3	.	CASSHESSYNEQFF
TRBJ1-2	TRBV28	.	CASSLRHKGVSGYTF
TRBJ2-3	TRBV4-1	.	CASSHGPGTDTQYF
TRBJ2-2	TRBV7-9	.	CASSGDRDTGELFF
TRBJ2-7	TRBV7-9	.	CASSLVGRANEQYF
TRBJ2-7	TRBV7-9	.	CASSLDPSPPYEQYF
TRBJ2-1	TRBV4-2	TRBD2	CASSQELASGVEEQFF
TRBJ2-7	TRBV6-5	TRBD2	CASSYLSSGRNEQYF
TRBJ1-6	TRBV27	.	CASSLGVGAYNSPLHF
TRBJ2-7	TRBV4-1	TRBD1	CASSQVETGDYEQYF
TRBJ2-1	TRBV19	TRBD2	CASSIYSGSYNEQFF
TRBJ2-7	TRBV7-6	.	CASSPQWPYEQYF
TRBJ2-3	TRBV2	.	CASPGTPADTQYF
TRBJ2-1	TRBV6-5	TRBD2	CASSYSRELAVNEQFF
TRBJ2-7	TRBV5-6	TRBD2	CASSLPPSGEDYEQYF